This TCR beta chain was sequenced during a study of T-cell reconstitution after alpha-beta-depleted transplantation in children. This clonotype occurred a few times. The CDR3 is 21 residues long. With V trimmed by 5 bases and J by 0 bases, 20 bases remained unmatched. Germline CDR1 and CDR2: SGHTA and FQGTGA. TCRbeta library construction was performed incorporating unique molecular identifiers. TCRdb reanalysed the PCR reads using MiXCR and keeps one entry per CDR3 protein. The sample includes around 700,000 distinct CDR3 sequences, around 12% of them seen just once. The sequencing used PBMCs, collected before TCRalphabeta/CD19-depleted stem cell transplant. This TCR came from a girl aged 2 to 9 with congenital amegakaryocytic thrombocytopenia, due to receive a stem cell transplant. The chain couples TRBV7-3 to TRBJ2-1, with 9 bases aligning to TRBD2. The CDR3 loop is CASSRTRAGGGYRSSYNEQFF. The CDR3 DNA sequence: TGTGCCAGCAGCCGTACGAGGGCGGGGGGGGGTTACCGGAGCTCCTACAATGAGCAGTTCTTC.